The T cell receptor beta chain under discussion was sequenced for a study of regulatory T cells in long-lasting Graves disease. The overall study: Persistent Graves' disease required over 5 years of antithyroid drugs and positive TSH receptor antibodies.

Documented time point: persistent/refractory GD, antithyroid drugs over 5 years with positive TRAb. Following extraction of RNA from PBMCs, that RNA was used to make the TCR library. The CDR3 loop spans 15 amino acids. CDR1 is SNHLY, CDR2 FYNNEI, per germline. Trimming cost V 4 bases and J 5 bases; bases outside gene matches: 7. About this clonotype itself: The antigen is not known. A much larger clone lies one base from this, so it may be a read error. The conserved final phenylalanine or tryptophan is absent from the CDR3, which likely points to a read error.

TCR beta libraries were built with iRepertoire HTBI primers and Arm-PCR of CDR3 regions. In the study's own analysis: Taken together, the samples had 55 to 70 TRBV and around 14 TRBJ segments identified. TCRdb reprocessed the multiplex PCR reads via MiXCR and lists one record per CDR3 protein. For this entry, the V and J calls and clone size follow TCRdb and not the study's own pipeline. Here the sample spans a few hundred thousand distinct CDR3 sequences, 23% being singletons. Study-wide results and caveats: TRBV28, TRBJ1-2 and TRBJ2-5 emerged as the favored segments in persistent disease. Newly diagnosed patients shared 950 to 1,000 public clonotypes; persistent patients shared some 2,700.

Sequencing was performed on peripheral blood mononuclear cells (PBMCs), taken when the disease was refractory, from a patient treated with antithyroid drugs. The gene calls are TRBV2 and TRBJ2-5; 10 nucleotides line up with TRBD2. The source of this sequence is a female donor with Graves disease. As DNA, the CDR3 is TGTGCCAGCAGTGGGCTAGCGGGAGTAATGGAGACCCAGTACTCC. Its translation is CASSGLAGVMETQYS.